This T cell receptor beta chain is from a study of blood T cell repertoires in COVID-19. The overall study: The origin of the acute and convalescent COVID-19 samples was the United States, Italy and Spain. Nucleic acid was either cDNA or gDNA, and it came from T cells, B-cell-depleted T cells, or PBMCs.

The CDR3 sequence is 15 residues long. Produced via immunoSEQ multiplex PCR; TCRdb's table is partial and in-frame only. The table lists around 120,000 clones, 80% to 90% of them singletons. The sample taken for sequencing was peripheral blood. The receptor was isolated from a woman in her 70s with acute or convalescent COVID-19. The gene calls are TRBV21-1 and TRBJ1-1; TRBD1, the table's D call, lacks a check against the DNA. TRBV21-1 is given as a pseudogene. The CDR3 nucleotides are TGTGCCAGCAGCTCAGGGGGACACCGGAACACTGAAGCTTTCTTT. This codes for CASSSGGHRNTEAFF.